This TCR beta chain was profiled in a study of CD8 T cells in Susac syndrome. FACS was used to enrich TEMRA cells, whereas the CD8+ and CD4+ T cells were obtained by negative isolation. The CDR3 contains 16 residues. V lost 2 bases, J lost 1 base, and 12 bases lay in between. RNA totalling roughly 0.45 to 1 ug underwent reverse transcription with random hexamers. One entry per CDR3 protein, called by TCRdb with MiXCR from the immunoSEQ multiplex PCR reads. This sample yields about 140,000 distinct CDR3 sequences, of which around 95% are seen a single time; approximately 0.18% belongs to the top ten. Sequenced: CD8+ T cells from PBMCs. This receptor was identified in a human donor with Susac syndrome. The genes are TRBV12-3 or TRBV12-4 and TRBJ2-1; D might be TRBD2 (5 bases). CDR3 nucleotide sequence: TGTGCCAGCAGTTTATTCGTCGGGGATTCCTACAATGAGCAGTTCTTC. It is translated as CASSLFVGDSYNEQFF.